This TCR beta chain came from a study of blood T cell repertoires in COVID-19. The wider study: In each case, the material was cDNA or gDNA derived from T cells, B-cell-depleted T cells, or PBMCs.

In germline, CDR1 is SGHKS, CDR2 YYEKEE (reference sequence). Trimming cost V 0 bases and J 5 bases, with 11 bases left between them. The CDR3 totals 14 residues. The authors' processing: Scientists estimated how many nucleated cells there were by amplifying reference gene primers. Sequencing used immunoSEQ multiplex PCR; TCRdb keeps in-frame clones, though not all of them. V and J calls and clone size are copied from that table; D and trimming were computed from the DNA. The sample yields about 190,000 clones, over 80% seen once. The sequence came from a woman in her 40s with acute or convalescent COVID-19. The sequenced sample consisted of peripheral blood. The rearrangement uses TRBV5-5 and TRBJ2-5, with D possibly being TRBD2 (5 bases). CDR3 loop: CASSLGRRIETQYF. The DNA for the CDR3 is TGTGCCAGCAGCTTGGGAAGGAGGATTGAGACCCAGTACTTC.